The T cell receptor beta chain described here comes from a study of kidney transplant recipient with SARS-CoV-2 infection. The table lists this clonotype with many counts. TCRdb analysed the reads with MiXCR anew, one entry per CDR3 protein. The data hold about 250,000 distinct CDR3 sequences, with 29% observed a single time. The specimen comprised a blood sample, sampled at baseline and on day 111 from a kidney transplant recipient. The source is a male patient in his 30s who had COVID-19 and was a kidney transplant recipient. The graft donor may be the source of some T cells.

The chain's CDR3 is CASSYSGRDEQYF. CDR3 DNA: TGTGCCAGCAGTTACTCAGGCCGGGACGAGCAGTACTTC. The rearrangement links TRBV6-8 to TRBJ2-7; D gene uncertain. V shed 0 bases and J shed 5 bases, with 8 bases lying between them. The germline gives CDR1 MNHGY, CDR2 SAAAGT. This CDR3 has 13 amino acids.